This entry is about one T cell receptor (beta chain). The sample is drawn from a study of blood T cell repertoires in COVID-19. The overall study: The study drew acute and convalescent COVID-19 samples from the United States, Italy and Spain. From T cells, B-cell-depleted T cells, or PBMCs came the material, which was cDNA or gDNA.

The length of the CDR3 is 19 residues. With V trimmed by 2 bases and J by 0 bases, 12 bases remained unmatched. The germline gives CDR1 SGHVS, CDR2 FNYEAQ. Per the original methods: Researchers report that nucleated cell counts were estimated from reference gene primer amplification. Generated by immunoSEQ multiplex PCR, the TCRdb table keeps only in-frame clones and is missing some. The DNA was the basis for D and trimming; V, J and clone size are from that table. Of some 160,000 clones in the sample, roughly 74% were seen once. This chain joins TRBV7-6 and TRBJ2-3; TRBD2 matches at 9 bases. The specimen sequenced was peripheral blood. The clonotype originates from a woman aged 80 or older with acute or convalescent COVID-19. The DNA for the CDR3 is TGTGCCAGCAGCTTATCGCATGGCGGGGGGGCCCCTAGCACAGATACGCAGTATTTT. This encodes CASSLSHGGGAPSTDTQYF.